This T cell receptor beta chain was profiled in a study of metastatic and nonmetastatic thyroid tumors. At the level of the study: Repertoires of blood and of tissue (tumor or nodule) from malignant and benign thyroid patients were compared.

The V end lost 6 bases, the J end lost 5 bases, and 20 bases lay between the germline ends. The CDR3 totals 15 residues. Germline CDR1 and CDR2: DFQATT and SNEGSKA (reference sequence). All patients reached thyroid surgery having received no treatment beforehand. Authors' data handling: Variation in CDR3 across clinicopathological groups served as the basis for constructing a distant-metastasis classifier in papillary thyroid cancer. TCRdb re-analyzed the PCR reads using MiXCR. The V and J calls and clone size are TCRdb's, not the authors'. The data contain over 65,000 clones, about 12% of them singletons. This clone was observed at least ten times. What it binds is unknown. Overall study results and limits: Significantly higher TCR beta diversity was reportedly seen in malignant thyroid tumors than benign nodules, in blood and tumor.

The specimen was tumor tissue. The sequence came from a female donor with papillary thyroid cancer or a benign thyroid nodule (not recorded which). Some clones in this sample may be carry-over from other donors' samples. The genes are TRBV20-1 and TRBJ2-4; D perhaps matches TRBD2 (5 bases). CDR3 sequence (DNA): TGCAGTGCCCGCCCGGGAAGTGAGGTGGAAAACATTCAGTACTTC. It encodes CSARPGSEVENIQYF.